Shown below are 32 T cell receptor beta chains from a single sample sequenced in a study of blood T cell repertoires in COVID-19. Clones were read by immunoSEQ multiplex PCR, and TCRdb kept only the in-frame ones, dropping some. The repertoire holds 250,000 to 350,000 clones, with about 88% as singletons. Sequenced material: peripheral blood. Receptor source: a woman younger than 45 with COVID-19, enrolled during active disease.

This chain links TRBV30 with TRBJ1-5, with TRBD1 as a possible D gene (6 bases). The germline CDR1 and CDR2 sequences are GTSNPN and SVGIG (reference sequence). The CDR3 loop spans 13 amino acids. The V gene lost 1 base and the J gene lost 6 bases, with 10 bases spanning the gap. The CDR3 protein is CAWSAGARQPQHF. CDR3 sequence (DNA): TGTGCCTGGAGTGCAGGGGCCCGTCAGCCCCAGCATTTT.

The CDR3 region has the DNA TGTGCCAGCAGTCTCGGGAGGGGAGAGACCCAGTACTTC. It codes for CASSLGRGETQYF. The chain carries TRBV27 and TRBJ2-5; TRBD2 matches at 8 bases. Unmatched junction bases numbered 3, after V lost 5 bases and J lost 4 bases. Germline V gene data show CDR1 as MNHEY and CDR2 as SMNVEV (reference sequence). CDR3 size: 13 residues.

The V call is TRBV7-2, the J call TRBJ2-7, with a possible D match to TRBD1 (6 bases). CDR1 and CDR2 from the germline V gene are SGHTA and FQGNSA. V gave up 1 base and J gave up 3 bases, with 10 bases separating them. This CDR3 is built from 14 residues. The CDR3 region has the DNA TGTGCCAGCAGCTTAGTACAGGGAGACTACGAGCAGTACTTC. It is translated as CASSLVQGDYEQYF.

CDR3 DNA sequence: TGTGCCAGCAGTCGTCAGGGTTTCGACTACGAGCAGTACTTC. This gives the protein CASSRQGFDYEQYF. The chain combines TRBV7-2 with TRBJ2-7, with D maybe TRBD1 (5 bases). Germline CDR1 is SGHTA and CDR2 is FQGNSA. V lost 6 bases to trimming and J lost 3 bases, with 15 bases between them. CDR3 length: 14 residues.

The CDR3 loop reads CASSLASGMAEAFF. DNA of the CDR3: TGTGCCAGCAGCTTAGCCAGCGGCATGGCTGAAGCTTTCTTT. The chain couples TRBV7-2 to TRBJ1-1; D remains unclear. Trimming stripped 0 bases from V and 6 bases from J, with 11 bases between. The CDR3 spans 14 residues. The V gene's germline CDR1 is SGHTA and CDR2 FQGNSA.

This chain connects TRBV10-1 to TRBJ2-2, with a possible D match to TRBD2 (7 bases). From germline, CDR1 is WNHNN and CDR2 SYGVQD (reference sequence). V dropped 3 bases and J dropped 4 bases, with 12 bases sitting between them. The CDR3 consists of 15 residues. The CDR3 loop is CASSEGGVRTGELFF. The CDR3 nucleotides are TGCGCCAGCAGTGAAGGGGGGGTACGCACCGGGGAGCTGTTTTTT.

This clone was seen just once. The rearrangement uses TRBV2 and TRBJ1-1; weak D call: TRBD1 (5 bases). The CDR3 spans 13 residues. CDR1 is SNHLY, CDR2 FYNNEI, per germline. V shed 6 bases and J shed 0 bases, with 8 bases lying between them. The CDR3 nucleotides read TGTGCCAGCAGCCTCAGGGTGAACACTGAAGCTTTCTTT. This codes for CASSLRVNTEAFF.

In DNA form, the CDR3 reads TGTGCCAGCAGCTTAAGGACAGTTCAATCGGGCTATGGCTACACCTTC. It codes for CASSLRTVQSGYGYTF. The J gene is TRBJ1-2, the V gene TRBV7-9; D may be TRBD1 (6 bases). V was shortened by 2 bases and J by 4 bases, with 17 bases between the two germline ends. This CDR3 is built from 16 residues. Germline V CDR1 and CDR2: SEHNR, FQNEAQ (reference sequence).

The V call is TRBV3-1 (or the pseudogene TRBV3-2), the J call TRBJ2-1, with D perhaps TRBD1 (6 bases). Trimming stripped 3 bases from V and 2 bases from J, with 23 bases between. Germline V gives CDR1 LGHDT, CDR2 YNNKEL (reference sequence). The CDR3 loop spans 19 amino acids. CDR3: CASSHYPGQRGRTYNEQFF. The CDR3, as DNA: TGTGCCAGCAGCCATTACCCGGGACAACGGGGTCGCACCTACAATGAGCAGTTCTTC.

The J gene is TRBJ1-1, the V gene TRBV7-8, with D uncertain. V was trimmed by 2 bases and J by 0 bases, leaving 10 bases between them. The length of the CDR3 is 15 residues. Germline CDR1 SGHVS, CDR2 FQNEAQ. The CDR3 nucleotides are TGTGCCAGCAGCTTAAGACAAAACATGAACACTGAAGCTTTCTTT. Encoded protein: CASSLRQNMNTEAFF.

V usage is TRBV3-1 (or the pseudogene TRBV3-2) and J usage is TRBJ1-2; tentative D call: TRBD1 (6 bases). Looked up from germline, CDR1 is LGHDT and CDR2 is YNNKEL (reference sequence). V lost 7 bases to trimming and J lost 4 bases, with 16 bases between them. The CDR3 totals 14 residues. The chain's CDR3 is CASTPWRGRYGYTF. The CDR3, as DNA: TGTGCCAGCACCCCATGGCGGGGGCGCTATGGCTACACCTTC.

The chain recombines TRBV5-6 with TRBJ2-5, with 7 nucleotides matching TRBD2. V lost 3 bases to trimming and J lost 4 bases; unmatched junction nucleotides: 6. CDR3 length: 14 amino acids. Germline CDR1 and CDR2: SGHDT and YYEEEE. CDR3 in DNA: TGTGCCAGCAGCTCCTCGGGGGGAGGAGAGACCCAGTACTTC. This translates into CASSSSGGGETQYF.

This chain joins TRBV29-1 and TRBJ2-3; 8 positions agree with TRBD2. V dropped 4 bases and J dropped 6; count of bases not matched to a gene: 18. There are 17 residues in the CDR3. Germline V gene lookup returns CDR1 SQVTM and CDR2 ANQGSEA. The CDR3 DNA sequence: TGCAGCGTTGGGGGAGAAAGCGGGAGTTTTGGAACTGATACGCAGTATTTT. Amino acid sequence: CSVGGESGSFGTDTQYF.

The gene calls are TRBV6-5 and TRBJ1-2; D unclear. The germline V gene has CDR1 MNHEY and CDR2 SVGAGI. This CDR3 has 15 amino acids. V was trimmed by 4 bases and J by 3 bases, leaving 15 bases between them. CDR3 coding DNA: TGTGCCAGCAGTTCTCCACGACTCGAACACTATGGCTACACCTTC. It encodes CASSSPRLEHYGYTF.

This chain uses TRBV18 with TRBJ1-4, with 8 bases aligning to TRBD1. This CDR3 has 14 residues. The germline CDR1 and CDR2 sequences are KGHSH and LQKENI. With V trimmed by 8 bases and J by 8 bases, 10 bases remained unmatched. CDR3 sequence reads: CASGPTGAREKLFF. The CDR3 DNA is TGTGCCAGCGGACCGACAGGGGCAAGGGAAAAACTGTTTTTT.

This clone was observed once. The chain combines TRBV9 with TRBJ2-1; perhaps TRBD2 as D (6 bases). The CDR3 contains 14 residues. Germline V gene sequence: CDR1 SGDLS, CDR2 YYNGEE. V was cut by 3 bases and J by 5 bases, with 12 bases left in between. CDR3 loop: CASSEPGLHNEQFF. In DNA form, the CDR3 reads TGTGCCAGCAGCGAACCGGGACTGCACAATGAGCAGTTCTTC.

V gene TRBV5-1 combines with J gene TRBJ2-3; 10 bases map to TRBD2. This CDR3 has 16 residues. The J segment lost 4 bases and the V segment lost 4 bases, leaving 9 bases of the junction unmatched. Germline values: CDR1 SGHRS, CDR2 YFSETQ. The CDR3 region has the DNA TGCGCCAGCAGCCCTTCGAGCGGGAGGGGCGCAGATACGCAGTATTTT. Its protein product is CASSPSSGRGADTQYF.

The gene calls are TRBV6-6 and TRBJ2-1; TRBD2 is a possible D gene (5 bases). CDR1 and CDR2 from the germline V gene are MNHNY and SVGAGI (reference sequence). This CDR3 comprises 13 residues. V lost 5 bases, J lost 10 bases, and 15 bases lay in between. CDR3 protein: CASSRRRTEEQFF. The CDR3 coding sequence is TGTGCCAGCAGTCGAAGGAGGACGGAGGAGCAGTTCTTC.

The chain employs TRBV9 and TRBJ2-1; 11 bases line up with TRBD2. The CDR3 sequence is 15 residues long. Germline assignment: CDR1 SGDLS and CDR2 YYNGEE. Losses at the gene ends were 1 base for V and 9 bases for J; bases not matched to a gene: 6. The CDR3 spells CASSVIAGGTVEQFF. Written as DNA, the CDR3 is TGTGCCAGCAGCGTAATAGCGGGAGGGACGGTTGAGCAGTTCTTC.

This clone was observed once. This chain's CDR3 is CASSLVITFTGNTIYF. DNA for the CDR3: TGTGCCAGCAGTTTAGTTATCACTTTCACTGGAAACACCATATATTTT. V and J are TRBV28 and TRBJ1-3; D not resolved. Trimming pared 2 bases from V and 2 bases from J, leaving 13 bases between. The CDR3 has 16 amino acids. Germline V gives CDR1 MDHEN, CDR2 SYDVKM.

This chain connects TRBV6-6 to TRBJ1-2; D might be TRBD1 (5 bases). The V end was cut by 9 bases, the J end by 0 bases, with 8 bases between. The CDR3 has 12 residues. Germline V gene lookup returns CDR1 MNHNY and CDR2 SVGAGI (reference sequence). The CDR3 DNA reads as TGTGCCAGTCAGGGTGCTAACTATGGCTACACCTTC. Translated, it gives CASQGANYGYTF.

This chain uses TRBV6-5 with TRBJ1-5; possible D gene TRBD1, 6 bases. CDR3 length: 13 amino acids. The V gene's germline CDR1 is MNHEY and CDR2 SVGAGI. V was trimmed by 11 bases and J by 6 bases, leaving 17 bases between them. Here the CDR3 reads CALGLGASQPQHF. DNA for the CDR3: TGTGCCCTGGGGCTGGGGGCTAGTCAGCCCCAGCATTTT.

The chain is built from TRBV7-6 and TRBJ2-2; TRBD2 matches at 8 bases. Germline V gene sequence: CDR1 SGHVS, CDR2 FNYEAQ. V shed 4 bases and J 0 bases; nucleotides not matched to a gene: 7. This CDR3 is built from 17 residues. DNA of the CDR3: TGTGCCAGCAGCTCCCTCCTAGCGGGCCCGAACACCGGGGAGCTGTTTTTT. This gives the protein CASSSLLAGPNTGELFF.

The genes are TRBV2 and TRBJ2-2, with TRBD2 identical over 7 bases. V shed 9 bases and J 1 base; nucleotides not matched to a gene: 5. Germline CDR1 reads SNHLY; CDR2 reads FYNNEI. There are 14 residues in the CDR3. CDR3 DNA sequence: TGTGCCAGAAAGGGAGGGGAGAACACCGGGGAGCTGTTTTTT. It translates to CARKGGENTGELFF.

The chain couples TRBV9 to TRBJ2-3; tentatively, D is TRBD2 (6 bases). Germline assignment: CDR1 SGDLS and CDR2 YYNGEE. This CDR3 spans 16 amino acids. Trimming took off 0 bases at V and 3 bases at J, with 14 bases between the two ends. The chain's CDR3 is CASSVGPAEGTDTQYF. CDR3 DNA sequence: TGTGCCAGCAGCGTAGGCCCAGCGGAGGGGACAGATACGCAGTATTTT. The full variable domain, its missing parts supplied by reference TRBV9 and TRBJ2-3, is DSGVTQTPKHLITATGQRVTLRCSPRSGDLSVYWYQQSLDQGLQFLIQYYNGEERAKGNILERFSAQQFPDLHSELNLSSLELGDSALYFCASSVGPAEGTDTQYFGPGTRLTVL.

The chain uses TRBV7-2 and TRBJ2-3, with 11 bases fitting TRBD2. Germline CDR1 is SGHTA and CDR2 is FQGNSA. The V segment lost 0 bases and the J segment 0 bases; nucleotides outside the gene matches: 8. This CDR3 is built from 19 residues. CDR3 in DNA: TGTGCCAGCAGCTTAGCGGGGGGGACTAGCGGTACTAGCACAGATACGCAGTATTTT. It yields the protein CASSLAGGTSGTSTDTQYF. The variable domain in full, with the rest retrieved from reference TRBV7-2 and TRBJ2-3, is GAGVSQSPSNKVTEKGKDVELRCDPISGHTALYWYRQSLGQGLEFLIYFQGNSAPDKSGLPSDRFSAERTGGSVSTLTIQRTQQEDSAVYLCASSLAGGTSGTSTDTQYFGPGTRLTVL.

The chain couples TRBV4-1 to TRBJ1-5, with D possibly matching TRBD1 (6 bases). From germline, CDR1 is MGHRA and CDR2 YSYEKL. Trimming pared 1 base from V and 2 bases from J, leaving 9 bases between. The CDR3 loop spans 15 amino acids. The CDR3 DNA reads as TGCGCCAGCAGCCAAGTCCCAGGGGGCAATCAGCCCCAGCATTTT. As protein: CASSQVPGGNQPQHF.

CDR3 region: CASSQDLGEQYF. In DNA form, the CDR3 reads TGTGCCAGCAGCCAAGATCTAGGCGAGCAGTACTTC. This chain uses TRBV4-2 with TRBJ2-7; no firm D call. Germline CDR1 is LGHNA and CDR2 is YNFKEQ. Trimming stripped 0 bases from V and 6 bases from J, with 6 bases between. The CDR3 is 12 amino acids.

This sequence joins TRBV15 and TRBJ1-5, with a tentative D call TRBD1 (6 bases). CDR3 size: 15 residues. CDR1 and CDR2 (germline): LNHNV, YYDKDF (reference sequence). V lost 6 bases and J lost 9, with 21 bases in between. The CDR3 region has the DNA TGTGCCACCAGTGCGATACAGGGATCGAAGGGGCCCCAGCATTTT. Its protein is CATSAIQGSKGPQHF. Together with reference TRBV15 and TRBJ1-5, the CDR3 gives the full variable domain: DAMVIQNPRYQVTQFGKPVTLSCSQTLNHNVMYWYQQKSSQAPKLLFHYYDKDFNNEADTPDNFQSRRPNTSFCFLDIRSPGLGDTAMYLCATSAIQGSKGPQHFGDGTRLSIL.

The V call is TRBV28, the J call TRBJ1-6; 7 bases match TRBD1. The CDR3 has 15 residues. The germline gives CDR1 MDHEN, CDR2 SYDVKM. V lost 6 bases, J lost 0 bases, and 2 bases stayed unmatched. Here the CDR3 reads CASSRGSSYNSPLHF. CDR3 DNA: TGTGCCAGCAGCAGGGGGAGCTCCTATAATTCACCCCTCCACTTT.

The V and J genes are TRBV28 and TRBJ1-2, with D possibly being TRBD1 (6 bases). The length of the CDR3 is 14 residues. CDR1 is MDHEN, CDR2 SYDVKM, per germline. The V end lost 6 bases, the J end lost 4 bases, and 15 bases lay between the germline ends. The CDR3 sequence is CASRYPDRFYGYTF. Written as DNA, the CDR3 is TGTGCCAGCAGGTATCCCGACAGGTTCTATGGCTACACCTTC.

The chain uses TRBV5-4 and TRBJ1-5; D is ambiguous. The germline V gene has CDR1 SGHNT and CDR2 YYREEE (reference sequence). This CDR3 is 14 amino acids long. V dropped 2 bases and J dropped 7 bases, with 13 bases sitting between them. The CDR3 DNA sequence: TGTGCCAGCAGCTTAACCCCCGGCGGCCAGCCCCAGCATTTT. The encoded protein is CASSLTPGGQPQHF.